One and the same sample provided the 25 T cell receptor beta chains below, sequenced in a study of glioma-infiltrating T cells. Amplification of TCR alpha and beta CDR3 regions from RNA used iRepertoire nested multiplex PCR. TCRdb itself ran the multiplex PCR reads through MiXCR, one entry per CDR3 protein. The repertoire has a few hundred thousand distinct CDR3 sequences, roughly two fifths of them found once; the top ten carry 9.5% to 15%. The sample comprised glioma tissue, nonneoplastic brain tissue, or PBMCs (not recorded which). The source is a human donor with low-grade glioma or glioblastoma, undergoing nonglioma brain surgery, or in good health (not recorded which).

This clonotype was detected once. A clone one base away is much larger, so this may be a read error. The chain employs TRBV25-1 and TRBJ2-1, with D perhaps matching TRBD1 or TRBD2 (5 bases each). The CDR3 has 15 amino acids. Germline V CDR1 and CDR2: MGHDK, SYGVNS. This CDR3 is CTSSEIGGEGNEQFF. The CDR3 DNA sequence: TGTACCAGCAGTGAAATTGGGGGAGAGGGCAATGAGCAGTTCTTC.

In this sample, this clonotype turned up a few times. The rearrangement uses TRBV20-1 and TRBJ1-3; tentatively, D is TRBD1 (6 bases). Germline values: CDR1 DFQATT, CDR2 SNEGSKA (reference sequence). Trimming stripped 1 base from V and 0 bases from J, with 16 bases between. The CDR3 extends over 17 amino acids. CDR3 sequence (DNA): TGCAGTGCTAGAGGGGGCCGACAGGTTATCTCTGGAAACACCATATATTTT. Protein sequence: CSARGGRQVISGNTIYF.

Many counts were recorded for this clonotype. The chain recombines TRBV6-2 or TRBV6-3 with TRBJ2-7, with 7 bases identical to TRBD1. The CDR3 extends over 14 amino acids. Germline CDR1 MNHEY, CDR2 SVGEGT. J lost 2 bases, V lost 5 bases, and 6 bases had no gene match. The CDR3 region has the DNA TGTGCCAGCAGTCGGGACAGCCATCCCTACGAGCAGTACTTC. It codes for CASSRDSHPYEQYF.

The chain links TRBV19 to TRBJ2-7; D is undetermined. V was clipped by 3 bases and J by 3 bases, with 9 bases between them. The CDR3 sequence is 13 residues long. Germline lookup yields CDR1 LNHDA and CDR2 SQIVND (reference sequence). In nucleotides, the CDR3 is TGTGCCAGTAGTATCTCCAGTATCTACGAGCAGTACTTC. Amino acid sequence: CASSISSIYEQYF.

The chain carries TRBV28 and TRBJ2-1, with 7 bases aligning to TRBD1. The CDR3 is 16 amino acids. The germline gives CDR1 MDHEN, CDR2 SYDVKM. Trimming took 2 bases from V and 10 from J; bases not matched to a gene: 14. CDR3 protein: CASSLGPGQNHGEQFF. DNA of the CDR3: TGTGCCAGCAGTTTAGGTCCGGGACAGAACCATGGGGAGCAGTTCTTC.

This chain connects TRBV19 to TRBJ2-7; 9 positions agree with TRBD2. V lost 7 bases and J lost 3; bases outside the gene matches: 10. CDR1 is LNHDA, CDR2 SQIVND, per germline (reference sequence). CDR3 length: 15 residues. CDR3 coding DNA: TGTGCCAGTACCCTAGCGGGGTCCCCTAGCTACGAGCAGTACTTC. Translated: CASTLAGSPSYEQYF.

This clonotype showed up many times. The chain combines TRBV6-1 with TRBJ2-1; D gene ambiguous. Germline CDR1 MNHNS, CDR2 SASEGT. The CDR3 spans 16 residues. V lost 5 bases to trimming and J lost 0 bases, with 14 bases between them. The CDR3 DNA follows: TGTGCCAGCAGTTCCGACGAGCTAAGCTCCTACAATGAGCAGTTCTTC. Its protein product is CASSSDELSSYNEQFF.

The CDR3 loop is CSARDPQLAGGPGSRYEQYF. The DNA of the CDR3 is TGCAGTGCTAGAGATCCGCAACTAGCGGGAGGGCCGGGGTCGCGGTACGAGCAGTACTTC. V gene TRBV20-1 combines with J gene TRBJ2-7; the match to TRBD2 covers 13 bases. V lost 0 bases and J lost 4; bases outside the gene matches: 18. The germline CDR1 and CDR2 sequences are DFQATT and SNEGSKA (reference sequence). CDR3 length: 20 amino acids.

The chain combines TRBV28 with TRBJ2-1, with unresolved D. The CDR3 length is 16 residues. Germline V gives CDR1 MDHEN, CDR2 SYDVKM. The germline V and J ends were trimmed by 5 bases and 10 bases, with 24 bases remaining between them. Here the CDR3 reads CASSPLGLGYTYEQFF. The DNA for the CDR3 is TGTGCCAGCAGTCCCCTTGGATTGGGGTATACCTACGAGCAGTTCTTC.

This chain connects TRBV20-1 to TRBJ1-5; D is possibly TRBD1 (5 bases). Germline V gives CDR1 DFQATT, CDR2 SNEGSKA (reference sequence). The germline V and J ends were trimmed by 3 bases and 1 base, with 19 bases remaining between them. The CDR3 runs 17 residues. CDR3 DNA: TGCAGTGCTAGGGGGGGAAGGGAACTCGGGAGCAATCAGCCCCAGCATTTT. As protein: CSARGGRELGSNQPQHF.

The CDR3 DNA follows: TGTGCCAGTACCTATCCCTATAACAATCAGCCCCAGCATTTT. As protein: CASTYPYNNQPQHF. This chain links TRBV19 with TRBJ1-5; D is undetermined. The CDR3 is made up of 14 amino acids. Germline CDR1 and CDR2: LNHDA and SQIVND (reference sequence). Trimming stripped 7 bases from V and 3 bases from J, with 13 bases between.

Of note for this clonotype: Its ends do not fully match the called genes, so a read error is possible. V gene TRBV20-1 combines with J gene TRBJ2-7; TRBD1 matches at 9 bases. This CDR3 has 15 amino acids. Germline lookup yields CDR1 DFQATT and CDR2 SNEGSKA (reference sequence). CDR3 region: CSARGGGTGSYEQYF. Written as DNA, the CDR3 is TGCAGTGCCAGAGGGGGGGGGACAGGGAGCTACGAGCAGTACTTC.

Of note for this clonotype: One end of the junction fails to match germline, which may point to a read error. J is TRBJ2-1 and V is TRBV7-8, with 12 bases matching TRBD2. Germline loops: CDR1 SGHVS, CDR2 FQNEAQ. This CDR3 contains 16 residues. The DNA for the CDR3 is TGTGCCAGCAGCCTAGCGGGAGGGCCCTCCTACAATGAGCAGTTCTTC. Translated, it gives CASSLAGGPSYNEQFF.

The V call is TRBV20-1, the J call TRBJ2-7; 7 bases align to TRBD2. Germline CDR1 reads DFQATT; CDR2 reads SNEGSKA (reference sequence). There are 17 residues in the CDR3. V lost 5 bases, J lost 2 bases, and 18 bases stayed unmatched. The CDR3 loop is CSASGLTVGPQTYEQYF. DNA of the CDR3: TGCAGTGCTTCGGGACTAACGGTAGGGCCCCAAACCTACGAGCAGTACTTC.

This clonotype has at least ten counts. Compared with germline, one end of the junction differs, possibly owing to a read error. The chain employs TRBV20-1 and TRBJ2-7, with 7 bases that match TRBD1. The CDR3 runs to 13 residues. The germline V gene encodes CDR1 DFQATT and CDR2 SNEGSKA (reference sequence). The CDR3 sequence is CSAGDRVTYEQYF. The DNA of the CDR3 is TGCAGTGCTGGAGACAGGGTAACCTACGAGCAGTACTTC.

As for this clonotype: A much larger clone is a single base away; this may be a read error. Given the absence of the conserved phenylalanine or tryptophan at the CDR3 end, a read error is likely. V usage is TRBV27 and J usage is TRBJ2-7, with TRBD1 identical over 8 bases. The length of the CDR3 is 15 residues. The germline V gene encodes CDR1 MNHEY and CDR2 SMNVEV (reference sequence). V shed 2 bases and J 2 bases; nucleotides not matched to a gene: 5. CDR3 DNA: TGTGCCAGCAGTTTAAGCGCGACAGGGGCCTACGAGCAGTACCTC. Translating gives CASSLSATGAYEQYL.

This rearrangement joins TRBV5-1 to TRBJ2-3; TRBD1 matches at 7 bases. V trimming: 2 bases; J trimming: 0 bases; junction bases outside the gene matches: 6. This CDR3 contains 16 residues. Germline CDR1 SGHRS, CDR2 YFSETQ. The CDR3 sequence is CASSLPMDRSTDTQYF. CDR3 coding DNA: TGCGCCAGCAGCTTACCTATGGACAGGAGCACAGATACGCAGTATTTT. The complete variable domain, with remaining parts taken from reference TRBV5-1 and TRBJ2-3, reads KAGVTQTPRYLIKTRGQQVTLSCSPISGHRSVSWYQQTPGQGLQFLFEYFSETQRNKGNFPGRFSGRQFSNSRSEMNVSTLELGDSALYLCASSLPMDRSTDTQYFGPGTRLTVL.

Notes on this clonotype: The junction differs from germline at one of its ends, possibly a read error. DNA for the CDR3: TGTGCCAGCAGTTACAGGCCTAGCGGGAGTTGGTCCTACAATGAGCAGTTATTC. Translated: CASSYRPSGSWSYNEQLF. The chain links TRBV6-2 or TRBV6-3 to TRBJ2-1; TRBD2 matches 10 bases. This CDR3 is 18 amino acids long. Germline V gene data show CDR1 as MNHEY and CDR2 as SVGEGT.

V is TRBV4-1 and J is TRBJ2-7; D is unclear. CDR1 is MGHRA and CDR2 is YSYEKL in the germline V gene. The CDR3 runs to 14 residues. The ends were cut back, 0 bases at V and 3 bases at J, with 9 bases in the middle. CDR3 DNA: TGCGCCAGCAGCCAAGATCCCCTTAACTACGAGCAGTACTTC. Encoded protein: CASSQDPLNYEQYF.

This chain joins TRBV7-2 and TRBJ2-3; 11 bases fit TRBD2. Looked up from germline, CDR1 is SGHTA and CDR2 is FQGNSA. The CDR3 spans 20 residues. V gave up 0 bases and J gave up 0 bases; unmatched junction bases: 11. CDR3 in amino acids: CASSLARLAGGTPSTDTQYF. CDR3 bases: TGTGCCAGCAGCTTAGCGCGCCTAGCGGGAGGAACCCCTAGCACAGATACGCAGTATTTT.

This clonotype was detected a few times. The chain employs TRBV6-5 and TRBJ2-2; no reliable D call. V gave up 4 bases and J gave up 3 bases, with 6 bases separating them. This CDR3 comprises 13 residues. Germline CDR1 MNHEY, CDR2 SVGAGI. As DNA, the CDR3 is TGTGCCAGCAGTTTATCTTACACCGGGGAGCTGTTTTTT. Translation gives CASSLSYTGELFF.

This clonotype was counted at least ten times. CDR3: CATSREGDNNEQFF. DNA for the CDR3: TGTGCCACCAGCAGAGAGGGGGATAACAATGAGCAGTTCTTC. This chain joins TRBV15 and TRBJ2-1; D is possibly TRBD1 or TRBD2 (5 bases each). Germline CDR1 and CDR2: LNHNV and YYDKDF (reference sequence). This CDR3 spans 14 amino acids. Trimming pared 0 bases from V and 5 bases from J, leaving 8 bases between. The whole variable domain, filled in from reference TRBV15 and TRBJ2-1, reads DAMVIQNPRYQVTQFGKPVTLSCSQTLNHNVMYWYQQKSSQAPKLLFHYYDKDFNNEADTPDNFQSRRPNTSFCFLDIRSPGLGDTAMYLCATSREGDNNEQFFGPGTRLTVL.

The chain links TRBV2 to TRBJ2-5, with a tentative D call TRBD1 (5 bases). Trimming left V 10 bases short and J 5 bases short, with 20 bases between. Germline CDR1 reads SNHLY; CDR2 reads FYNNEI. The CDR3 runs 14 residues. In nucleotides, the CDR3 is TGTGCCATCGTTATTAAAAGGGGCAAGGAGACCCAGTACTTC. It is translated as CAIVIKRGKETQYF.

V usage is TRBV27 and J usage is TRBJ2-7; D is unclear. The CDR3 totals 12 residues. V lost 7 bases to trimming and J lost 3 bases, with 10 bases between them. CDR1 and CDR2 from the germline V gene are MNHEY and SMNVEV (reference sequence). CDR3 residues: CASTGPVYEQYF. The CDR3 DNA follows: TGTGCCAGCACCGGTCCAGTCTACGAGCAGTACTTC.

In this sample, this clonotype turned up many times. V gene TRBV15 combines with J gene TRBJ1-2; no clear D gene. Trimming took 4 bases from V and 6 from J, leaving 21 bases between them. This CDR3 is built from 16 residues. Germline V gives CDR1 LNHNV, CDR2 YYDKDF (reference sequence). CDR3 DNA sequence: TGTGCCACCAGCACCGGAAGGGTGGATTCCCAAGATGGCTACACCTTC. It encodes CATSTGRVDSQDGYTF.